What follows are 18 T cell receptor beta chains derived from one specimen sequenced in a study of Ad26.COV2.S vaccination and SARS-CoV-2 variants. Assay: immunoSEQ multiplex PCR; the TCRdb copy retains only in-frame clones and omits some. The sample lists roughly 500,000 clones, around 88% seen once, with 9.5% to 15% in the top ten. Treatment described: roughly 18 received Ad26.COV2.S at low or high dose, single or two shots; several received placebo; per-sample allocation not given. All samples were drawn on day 63, counting from the first vaccine or placebo injection. The sample here was peripheral blood, taken in a trial of Ad26.COV2.S vaccine versus placebo. The origin of the receptors is a person between 18 and 60 years old who received the Ad26.COV2.S COVID-19 vaccine or a placebo.

V usage is TRBV6-5 and J usage is TRBJ1-2; possible D gene TRBD1, 6 bases. CDR3 length: 15 residues. Trimming stripped 6 bases from V and 4 bases from J, with 18 bases between. Germline lookup yields CDR1 MNHEY and CDR2 SVGAGI. The CDR3: CASSQLRAGAYGYTF. The DNA for the CDR3 is TGTGCCAGCAGCCAACTCCGGGCGGGGGCCTATGGCTACACCTTC.

The rearrangement links TRBV27 to TRBJ1-2, with D unclear. The CDR3 has 13 amino acids. CDR1 MNHEY and CDR2 SMNVEV come from the germline V gene (reference sequence). V lost 4 bases and J 6 bases, leaving 12 bases between the germline ends. CDR3 coding DNA: TGTGCCAGCAGTTCCGGAGGTTTCGATGGCTACACCTTC. Amino acid sequence: CASSSGGFDGYTF.

The CDR3 spells CASSSRGLADHNEQFF. The CDR3 DNA follows: TGTGCCAGCAGCTCCCGGGGACTAGCGGACCACAATGAGCAGTTCTTC. This sequence joins TRBV11-3 and TRBJ2-1; TRBD2 agrees at 11 bases. The CDR3 is 16 residues long. Germline V gene sequence: CDR1 SGHNT, CDR2 YENEEA. J was trimmed by 5 bases and V by 4 bases; bases with no gene match: 7. The entire variable domain, with the rest obtained from reference TRBV11-3 and TRBJ2-1, is as follows: EAGVVQSPRYKIIEKKQPVAFWCNPISGHNTLYWYLQNLGQGPELLIRYENEEAVDDSQLPKDRFSAERLKGVDSTLKIQPAELGDSAVYLCASSSRGLADHNEQFFGPGTRLTVL.

About this clone: Other nucleotide sequences from this sample produce the same CDR3. V usage is TRBV6-4 and J usage is TRBJ1-5; D gene uncertain. V lost 3 bases and J 3 bases, leaving 6 bases between the germline ends. Germline values: CDR1 MRHNA, CDR2 SNTAGT. CDR3 length equals 13 residues. CDR3 coding DNA: TGTGCCAGCAGTGAGGGCGTCAATCAGCCCCAGCATTTT. It encodes CASSEGVNQPQHF.

Points on this clone: Additional DNA sequences in this sample encode the identical CDR3. The chain uses TRBV20-1 and TRBJ2-5; the D is unclear. Trimming stripped 1 base from V and 5 bases from J, with 5 bases between. The CDR3 runs to 11 residues. The germline V gene has CDR1 DFQATT and CDR2 SNEGSKA (reference sequence). CDR3 nucleotides: TGCAGTGCTAGAGTAGGGGAGACCCAGTACTTC. The encoded protein is CSARVGETQYF.

This chain connects TRBV5-1 to TRBJ2-4, with TRBD1 identical over 10 bases. Trimming took 4 bases from V and 10 from J; bases not matched to a gene: 8. Germline lookup yields CDR1 SGHRS and CDR2 YFSETQ. The length of the CDR3 is 14 residues. The CDR3: CASSPGQGKGIQYF. DNA of the CDR3: TGCGCCAGCAGCCCGGGACAGGGGAAGGGTATTCAGTACTTC.

This chain joins TRBV27 and TRBJ2-5, with D possibly being TRBD2 (6 bases). Germline-derived CDR1 and CDR2 are MNHEY and SMNVEV (reference sequence). The CDR3 covers 15 residues. With 8 bases removed from V and 2 bases from J, the gap between germline ends came to 18 bases. CDR3 sequence (DNA): TGTGCCAGCTCCTACTCGGCGGGGCCACAAGAGACCCAGTACTTC. Residues: CASSYSAGPQETQYF.

This clone was recorded only once. The chain joins TRBV19 to TRBJ2-7; perhaps TRBD1 as D (6 bases). Germline V lookup: CDR1 LNHDA, CDR2 SQIVND (reference sequence). Trimming removed 6 bases from V and 2 bases from J, with 11 bases in between. This CDR3 is 13 amino acids long. CDR3 in amino acids: CASSPPGAYEQYF. In DNA, the CDR3 is TGTGCCAGTAGCCCCCCAGGGGCCTACGAGCAGTACTTC.

The J gene is TRBJ2-7, the V gene TRBV18; TRBD1 is a possible D gene (5 bases). V was cut by 3 bases and J by 2 bases, with 14 bases left in between. There are 15 residues in the CDR3. Germline V gene sequence: CDR1 KGHSH, CDR2 LQKENI. The chain's CDR3 is CASSPSQGRAYEQYF. The CDR3 DNA reads as TGTGCCAGCTCACCGTCCCAGGGCAGGGCCTACGAGCAGTACTTC.

The chain recombines TRBV5-4 with TRBJ1-6, with D hard to call. CDR3 size: 15 residues. V lost 4 bases and J 6 bases, leaving 14 bases between the germline ends. The germline gives CDR1 SGHNT, CDR2 YYREEE (reference sequence). DNA for the CDR3: TGTGCCAGCAGCCTGGATGTCGGGGTTAATTCACCCCTCCACTTT. This encodes CASSLDVGVNSPLHF. The variable domain in full, with the rest retrieved from reference TRBV5-4 and TRBJ1-6, is ETGVTQSPTHLIKTRGQQVTLRCSSQSGHNTVSWYQQALGQGPQFIFQYYREEENGRGNFPPRFSGLQFPNYSSELNVNALELDDSALYLCASSLDVGVNSPLHFGNGTRLTVT.

The chain carries TRBV3-1 (or the pseudogene TRBV3-2) and TRBJ2-5, with 8 bases matching TRBD1. The CDR3 sequence is 14 residues long. V lost 5 bases, J lost 5 bases, and 7 bases stayed unmatched. CDR1 is LGHDT, CDR2 YNNKEL, per germline (reference sequence). The CDR3 region has the DNA TGTGCCAGCAGCAGGACAGGGCTTTTTGAGACCCAGTACTTC. Amino acids: CASSRTGLFETQYF.

V usage is TRBV15 and J usage is TRBJ2-3, with 7 positions matching TRBD2. CDR3 length equals 15 residues. With 2 bases clipped from V and 1 base from J, the junction kept 3 bases outside the gene matches. Germline CDR1 and CDR2: LNHNV and YYDKDF (reference sequence). The CDR3 DNA sequence: TGTGCCACCAGCAGACCTAGCGGAGGCACAGATACGCAGTATTTT. It codes for CATSRPSGGTDTQYF.

V usage is TRBV28 and J usage is TRBJ1-5; TRBD1 aligns across 7 bases. V shed 3 bases, J shed 7 bases, and the junction held 12 bases outside the gene matches. The V gene's germline CDR1 is MDHEN and CDR2 SYDVKM. CDR3 size: 16 residues. The CDR3 loop is CASSLGTAIQGQPQHF. CDR3 DNA sequence: TGTGCCAGCAGTTTGGGGACAGCCATCCAGGGCCAGCCCCAGCATTTT.

This chain joins TRBV5-1 and TRBJ1-1, with D possibly being TRBD1 (5 bases). Trimming removed 7 bases from V and 6 bases from J, with 16 bases in between. Germline V gene data show CDR1 as SGHRS and CDR2 as YFSETQ. This CDR3 spans 13 amino acids. The chain's CDR3 is CASAPRPGAEAFF. Here the CDR3 DNA reads TGCGCCAGCGCCCCGAGGCCGGGGGCTGAAGCTTTCTTT.

This clone was found once. The chain couples TRBV28 to TRBJ2-4; TRBD2 matches 9 bases. This CDR3 has 16 residues. CDR1 and CDR2 from the germline V gene are MDHEN and SYDVKM. V trimming: 4 bases; J trimming: 0 bases; junction bases outside the gene matches: 4. The CDR3, as DNA: TGTGCCAGCAGTTCGCAACTAGCGGGAGCCAAAAACATTCAGTACTTC. Protein: CASSSQLAGAKNIQYF.

The rearrangement uses TRBV28 and TRBJ2-3; possible D gene TRBD2, 6 bases. The V end lost 7 bases, the J end lost 2 bases, and 13 bases lay between the germline ends. The CDR3 totals 14 residues. The germline gives CDR1 MDHEN, CDR2 SYDVKM. The CDR3 region has the DNA TGTGCCAGCACCCCTGGGACTTTCACAGATACGCAGTATTTT. Encoded protein: CASTPGTFTDTQYF.

This chain connects TRBV5-1 to TRBJ2-1; 10 nucleotides align to TRBD2. With V trimmed by 6 bases and J by 6 bases, 9 bases remained unmatched. The CDR3 has 15 amino acids. Germline CDR1 SGHRS, CDR2 YFSETQ. The CDR3 reads CASNNPAGGPNEQFF. CDR3 coding DNA: TGCGCCAGCAACAACCCAGCGGGAGGGCCCAATGAGCAGTTCTTC.

Worth noting for this clone: Other DNA variants within this sample encode the same CDR3. The chain couples TRBV28 to TRBJ2-7; D call uncertain. This CDR3 region has 11 residues. The germline CDR1 and CDR2 sequences are MDHEN and SYDVKM. V lost 5 bases and J lost 1, with 3 bases in between. The CDR3 here is CASSASYEQYF. The DNA for the CDR3 is TGTGCCAGCAGTGCGTCCTACGAGCAGTACTTC.